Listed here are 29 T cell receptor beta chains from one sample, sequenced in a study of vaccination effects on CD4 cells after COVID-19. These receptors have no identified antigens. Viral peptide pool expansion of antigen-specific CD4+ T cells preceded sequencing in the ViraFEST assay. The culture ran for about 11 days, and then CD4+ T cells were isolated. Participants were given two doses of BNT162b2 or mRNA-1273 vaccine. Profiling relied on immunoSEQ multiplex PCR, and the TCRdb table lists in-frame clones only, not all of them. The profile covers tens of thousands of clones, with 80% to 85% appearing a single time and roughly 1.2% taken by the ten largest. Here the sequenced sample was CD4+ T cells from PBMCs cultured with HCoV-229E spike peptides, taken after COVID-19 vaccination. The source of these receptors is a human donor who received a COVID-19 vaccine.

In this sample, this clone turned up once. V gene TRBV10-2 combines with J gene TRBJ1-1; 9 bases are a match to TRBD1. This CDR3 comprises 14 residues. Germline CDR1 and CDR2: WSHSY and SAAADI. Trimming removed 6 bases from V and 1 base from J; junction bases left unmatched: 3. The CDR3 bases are TGCGCCAGCAGAGGGGACAGGGCGAACACTGAAGCTTTCTTT. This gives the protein CASRGDRANTEAFF.

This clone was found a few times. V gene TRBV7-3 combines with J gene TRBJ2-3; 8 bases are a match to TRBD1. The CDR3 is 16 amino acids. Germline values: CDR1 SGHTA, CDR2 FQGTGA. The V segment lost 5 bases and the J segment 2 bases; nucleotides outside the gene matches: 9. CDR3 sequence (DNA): TGTGCCAGCAGCCGGACAGGGTTATTTCTCACAGATACGCAGTATTTT. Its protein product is CASSRTGLFLTDTQYF.

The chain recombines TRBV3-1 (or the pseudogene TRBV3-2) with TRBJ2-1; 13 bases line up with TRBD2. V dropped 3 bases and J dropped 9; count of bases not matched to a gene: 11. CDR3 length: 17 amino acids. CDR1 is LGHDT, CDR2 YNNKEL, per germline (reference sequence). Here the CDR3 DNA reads TGTGCCAGCAGCCAGCCCCGGACTAGCGGGGGACAGGGTGAGCAGTTCTTC. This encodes CASSQPRTSGGQGEQFF.

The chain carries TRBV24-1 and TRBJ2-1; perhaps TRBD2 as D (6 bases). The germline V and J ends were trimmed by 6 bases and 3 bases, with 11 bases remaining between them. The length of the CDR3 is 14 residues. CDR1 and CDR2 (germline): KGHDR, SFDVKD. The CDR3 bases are TGTGCCACCAGTTACGGGGGAGGCTACAATGAGCAGTTCTTC. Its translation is CATSYGGGYNEQFF.

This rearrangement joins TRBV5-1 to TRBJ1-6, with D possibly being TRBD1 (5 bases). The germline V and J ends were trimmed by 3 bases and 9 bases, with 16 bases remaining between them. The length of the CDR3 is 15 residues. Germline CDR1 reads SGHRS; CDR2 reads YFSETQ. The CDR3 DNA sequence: TGCGCCAGCAGCTGGCTAGGGGTTGATGTTTCACCCCTCCACTTT. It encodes CASSWLGVDVSPLHF.

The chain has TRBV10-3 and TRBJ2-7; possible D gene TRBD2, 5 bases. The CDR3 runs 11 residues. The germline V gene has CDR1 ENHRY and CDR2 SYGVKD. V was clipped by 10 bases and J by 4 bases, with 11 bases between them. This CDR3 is CASGSYYEQYV. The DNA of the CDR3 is TGTGCCAGCGGGTCTTATTACGAGCAGTACGTC.

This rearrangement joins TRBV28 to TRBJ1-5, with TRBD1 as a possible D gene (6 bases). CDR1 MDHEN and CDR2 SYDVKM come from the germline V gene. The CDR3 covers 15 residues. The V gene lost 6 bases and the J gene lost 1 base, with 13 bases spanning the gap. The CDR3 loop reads CASREGGISNQPQHF. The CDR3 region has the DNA TGTGCCAGCAGAGAGGGGGGCATAAGCAATCAGCCCCAGCATTTT.

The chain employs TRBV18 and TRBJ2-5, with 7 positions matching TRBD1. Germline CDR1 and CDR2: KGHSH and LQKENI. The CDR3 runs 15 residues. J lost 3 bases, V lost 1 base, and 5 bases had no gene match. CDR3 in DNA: TGTGCCAGCTCACCACTCACAGGGGACGAAGAGACCCAGTACTTC. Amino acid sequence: CASSPLTGDEETQYF. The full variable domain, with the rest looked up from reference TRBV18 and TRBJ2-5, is NAGVMQNPRHLVRRRGQEARLRCSPMKGHSHVYWYRQLPEEGLKFMVYLQKENIIDESGMPKERFSAEFPKEGPSILRIQQVVRGDSAAYFCASSPLTGDEETQYFGPGTRLLVL.

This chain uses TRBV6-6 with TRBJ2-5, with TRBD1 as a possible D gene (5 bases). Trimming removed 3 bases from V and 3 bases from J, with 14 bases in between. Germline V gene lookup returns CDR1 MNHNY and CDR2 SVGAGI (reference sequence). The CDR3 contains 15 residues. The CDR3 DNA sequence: TGTGCCAGCAGTTATGGGCAGGGTTCCAAAGAGACCCAGTACTTC. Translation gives CASSYGQGSKETQYF.

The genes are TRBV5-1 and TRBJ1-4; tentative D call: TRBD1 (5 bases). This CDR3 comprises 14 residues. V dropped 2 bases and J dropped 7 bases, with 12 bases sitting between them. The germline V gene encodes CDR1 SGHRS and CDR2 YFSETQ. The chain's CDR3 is CASSFRGDGEKLFF. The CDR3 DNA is TGCGCCAGCAGCTTTAGGGGAGATGGTGAAAAACTGTTTTTT.

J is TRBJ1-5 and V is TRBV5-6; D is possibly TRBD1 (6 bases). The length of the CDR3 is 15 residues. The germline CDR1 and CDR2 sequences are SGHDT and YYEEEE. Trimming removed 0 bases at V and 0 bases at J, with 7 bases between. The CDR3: CASSLEGGSNQPQHF. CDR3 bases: TGTGCCAGCAGCTTGGAAGGGGGTAGCAATCAGCCCCAGCATTTT. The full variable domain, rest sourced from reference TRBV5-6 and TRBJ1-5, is DAGVTQSPTHLIKTRGQQVTLRCSPKSGHDTVSWYQQALGQGPQFIFQYYEEEERQRGNFPDRFSGHQFPNYSSELNVNALLLGDSALYLCASSLEGGSNQPQHFGDGTRLSIL.

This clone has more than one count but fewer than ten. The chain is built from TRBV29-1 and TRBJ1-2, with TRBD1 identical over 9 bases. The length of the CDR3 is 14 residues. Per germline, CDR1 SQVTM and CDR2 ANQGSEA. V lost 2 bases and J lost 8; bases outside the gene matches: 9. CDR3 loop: CSVERDRVREGYTF. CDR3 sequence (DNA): TGCAGCGTTGAAAGGGACAGGGTGAGGGAAGGCTACACCTTC.

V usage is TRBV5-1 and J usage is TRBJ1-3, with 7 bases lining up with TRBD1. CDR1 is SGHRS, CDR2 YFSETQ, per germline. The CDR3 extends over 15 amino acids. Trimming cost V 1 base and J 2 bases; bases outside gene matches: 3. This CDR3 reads CASSLTGTAGNTIYF. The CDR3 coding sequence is TGCGCCAGCAGCTTGACAGGGACAGCTGGAAACACCATATATTTT.

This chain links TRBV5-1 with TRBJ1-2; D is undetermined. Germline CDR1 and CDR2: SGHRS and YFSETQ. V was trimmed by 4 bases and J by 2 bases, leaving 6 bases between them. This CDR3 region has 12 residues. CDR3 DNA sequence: TGCGCCAGCAGCGACGGGAACTATGGCTACACCTTC. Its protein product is CASSDGNYGYTF.

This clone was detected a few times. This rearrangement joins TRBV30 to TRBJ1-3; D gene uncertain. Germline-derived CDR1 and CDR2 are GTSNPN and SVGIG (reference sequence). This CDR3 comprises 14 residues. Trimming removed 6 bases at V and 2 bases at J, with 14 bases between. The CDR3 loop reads CACQTGGPGNTIYF. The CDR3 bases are TGTGCCTGTCAGACGGGCGGTCCTGGAAACACCATATATTTT.

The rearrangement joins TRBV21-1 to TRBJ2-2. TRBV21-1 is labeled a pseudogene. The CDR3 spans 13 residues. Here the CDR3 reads CASSKDLTGELFF. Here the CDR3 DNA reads TGTGCCAGCAGCAAAGACCTCACCGGGGAGCTGTTTTTT.

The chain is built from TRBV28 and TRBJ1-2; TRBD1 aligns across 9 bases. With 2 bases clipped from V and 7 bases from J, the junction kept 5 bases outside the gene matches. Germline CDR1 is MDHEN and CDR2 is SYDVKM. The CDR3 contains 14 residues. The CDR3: CASSLHRTGVGYTF. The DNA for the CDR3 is TGTGCCAGCAGTTTACACAGGACAGGGGTTGGCTACACCTTC.

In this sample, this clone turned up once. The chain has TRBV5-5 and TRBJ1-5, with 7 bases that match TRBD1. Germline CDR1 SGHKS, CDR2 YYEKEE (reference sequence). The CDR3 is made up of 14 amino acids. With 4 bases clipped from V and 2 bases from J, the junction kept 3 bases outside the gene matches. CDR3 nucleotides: TGTGCCAGCAGCACCACAGGGGGCAATCAGCCCCAGCATTTT. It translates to CASSTTGGNQPQHF.

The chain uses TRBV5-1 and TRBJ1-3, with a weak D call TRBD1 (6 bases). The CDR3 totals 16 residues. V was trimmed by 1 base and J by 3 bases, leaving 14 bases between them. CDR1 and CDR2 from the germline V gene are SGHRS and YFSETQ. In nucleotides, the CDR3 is TGCGCCAGCAGCTTGACAGGGCCGACCCATGGAAACACCATATATTTT. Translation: CASSLTGPTHGNTIYF.

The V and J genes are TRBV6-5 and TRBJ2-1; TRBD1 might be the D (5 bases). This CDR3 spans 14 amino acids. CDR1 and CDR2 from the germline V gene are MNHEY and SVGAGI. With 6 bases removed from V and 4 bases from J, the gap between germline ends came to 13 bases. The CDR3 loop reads CASRQSKGYNEQFF. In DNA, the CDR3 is TGTGCCAGCAGGCAATCAAAGGGGTACAATGAGCAGTTCTTC.

CDR3 amino acids: CASSFGAVNSPLHF. In DNA, the CDR3 is TGTGCCAGCAGCTTCGGGGCGGTTAATTCACCCCTCCACTTT. The chain recombines TRBV7-9 with TRBJ1-6; a weak D match, TRBD1 (5 bases). Trimming pared 3 bases from V and 6 bases from J, leaving 9 bases between. The CDR3 length is 14 residues. Germline CDR1 SEHNR, CDR2 FQNEAQ (reference sequence).

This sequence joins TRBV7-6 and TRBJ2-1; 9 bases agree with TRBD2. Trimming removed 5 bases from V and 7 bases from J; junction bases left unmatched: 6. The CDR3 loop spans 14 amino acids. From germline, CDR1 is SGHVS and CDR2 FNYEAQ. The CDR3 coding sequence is TGTGCCAGCAGCCATGGACTAGCGAGGAATGAGCAGTTCTTC. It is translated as CASSHGLARNEQFF.

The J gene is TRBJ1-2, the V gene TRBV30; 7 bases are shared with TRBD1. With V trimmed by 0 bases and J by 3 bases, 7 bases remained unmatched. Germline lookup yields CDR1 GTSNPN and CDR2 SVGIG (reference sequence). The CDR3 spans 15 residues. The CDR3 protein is CAWSVQTGRYYGYTF. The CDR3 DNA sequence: TGTGCCTGGAGTGTACAGACAGGGCGGTACTATGGCTACACCTTC.

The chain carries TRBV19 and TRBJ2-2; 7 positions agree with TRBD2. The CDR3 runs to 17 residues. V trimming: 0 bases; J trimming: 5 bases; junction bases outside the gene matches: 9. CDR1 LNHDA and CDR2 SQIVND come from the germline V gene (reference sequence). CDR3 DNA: TGTGCCAGTAGTATAGACCAAGGGACTATTAGGACCGGGGAGCTGTTTTTT. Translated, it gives CASSIDQGTIRTGELFF.

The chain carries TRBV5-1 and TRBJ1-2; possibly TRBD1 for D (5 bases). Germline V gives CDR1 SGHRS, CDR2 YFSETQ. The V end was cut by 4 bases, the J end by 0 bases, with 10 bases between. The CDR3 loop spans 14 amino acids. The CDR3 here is CASSRDGSNYGYTF. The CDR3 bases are TGCGCCAGCAGCCGGGACGGATCTAACTATGGCTACACCTTC.

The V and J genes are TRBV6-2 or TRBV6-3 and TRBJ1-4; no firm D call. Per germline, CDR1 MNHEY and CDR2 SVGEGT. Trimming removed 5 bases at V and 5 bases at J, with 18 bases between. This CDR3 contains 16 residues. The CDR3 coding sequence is TGTGCCAGCAGTGATCTTTCTAGCGCTTGGAATGAAAAACTGTTTTTT. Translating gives CASSDLSSAWNEKLFF.

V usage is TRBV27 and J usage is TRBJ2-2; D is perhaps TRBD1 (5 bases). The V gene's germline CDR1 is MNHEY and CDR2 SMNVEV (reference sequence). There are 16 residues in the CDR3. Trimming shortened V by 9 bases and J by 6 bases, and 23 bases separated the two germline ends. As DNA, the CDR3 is TGTGCCAGTTTGCCCAGGGCGTCGGTTTATGCCGGGGAGCTGTTTTTT. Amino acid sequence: CASLPRASVYAGELFF.

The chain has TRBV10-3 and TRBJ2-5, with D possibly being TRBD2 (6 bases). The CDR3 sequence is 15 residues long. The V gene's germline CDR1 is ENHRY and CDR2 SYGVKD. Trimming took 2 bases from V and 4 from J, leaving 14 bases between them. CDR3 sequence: CAISEATGVAETQYF. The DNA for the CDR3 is TGTGCCATCAGTGAGGCGACGGGGGTCGCAGAGACCCAGTACTTC.

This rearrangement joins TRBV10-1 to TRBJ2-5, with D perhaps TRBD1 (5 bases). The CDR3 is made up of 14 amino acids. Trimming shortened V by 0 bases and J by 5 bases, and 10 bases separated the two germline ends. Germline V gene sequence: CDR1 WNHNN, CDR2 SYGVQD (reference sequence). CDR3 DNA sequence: TGCGCCAGCAGTGAGTCTCCAGGGTGGGAGACCCAGTACTTC. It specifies CASSESPGWETQYF.